A single sample gave rise to the 14 T cell receptor beta chains below, sequenced in a study of response to subunit inactivated influenza vaccine. One entry per CDR3 protein, called by TCRdb with MiXCR from the RT-PCR reads. Among more than 450,000 distinct CDR3 sequences listed, 11% were seen once. A further study also used this sample, focusing on T cells expressing NK-cell markers. Turning to that study: Making the TCR beta cDNA relied on 5'RACE template switching with UMIs.

Material: PBMCs from blood, obtained on the day of vaccination. These receptors were obtained from a man over 45 who received an inactivated influenza vaccine.

This clonotype was seen only a few times. The gene calls are TRBV14 and TRBJ2-7, with 8 positions matching TRBD1. This CDR3 contains 17 residues. Germline CDR1 and CDR2: SGHDN and FVKESK. Unmatched junction bases numbered 19, after V lost 7 bases and J lost 5 bases. CDR3 region: CASNKAAWTGKVNEQYF. The CDR3 coding sequence is TGTGCCAGCAACAAAGCGGCGTGGACAGGGAAAGTCAACGAGCAGTACTTC. The full variable domain, its missing parts supplied by reference TRBV14 and TRBJ2-7, is EAGVTQFPSHSVIEKGQTVTLRCDPISGHDNLYWYRRVMGKEIKFLLHFVKESKQDESGMPNNRFLAERTGGTYSTLKVQPAELEDSGVYFCASNKAAWTGKVNEQYFGPGTRLTVT.

This clonotype occurred a few times. The rearrangement uses TRBV10-3 and TRBJ2-2; 9 nucleotides line up with TRBD2. This CDR3 comprises 15 residues. Germline CDR1 is ENHRY and CDR2 is SYGVKD. J gave up 6 bases and V 6 bases, and 8 bases lay outside the gene matches. The CDR3 region has the DNA TGTGCCATCAGCTCCGGGACTAGCTCGTCCGGGGAGCTGTTTTTT. As protein: CAISSGTSSSGELFF.

This clonotype was observed a few times. The chain combines TRBV6-2 or TRBV6-3 with TRBJ2-7, with D perhaps matching TRBD1 (6 bases). The CDR3 sequence is 14 residues long. CDR1 and CDR2 from the germline V gene are MNHEY and SVGEGT. Trimming took off 7 bases at V and 3 bases at J, with 16 bases between the two ends. CDR3 coding DNA: TGTGCCAGCACTCGGGACACAGCGTTCTACGAGCAGTACTTC. Amino acid sequence: CASTRDTAFYEQYF.

In this sample, this clonotype turned up many times. This chain connects TRBV12-3 or TRBV12-4 to TRBJ1-2; the D gene is possibly TRBD1 (5 bases). The length of the CDR3 is 14 residues. Deletions cut 2 bases from V and 6 bases from J, with 13 bases between. The CDR3 protein is CASSLSAGRHGYTF. CDR3 in DNA: TGTGCCAGCAGTTTAAGCGCAGGGAGGCATGGCTACACCTTC.

This clonotype was seen a handful of times. The chain employs TRBV5-6 and TRBJ2-1; 7 bases are a match to TRBD2. The CDR3 is 21 amino acids. The V and J ends lost 2 bases and 7 bases, in that order; junction bases with no gene match: 27. Germline-derived CDR1 and CDR2 are SGHDT and YYEEEE. The CDR3 region is CASSFSRPLLPGRNSWNEQFF. The DNA of the CDR3 is TGTGCCAGCAGCTTTTCGAGGCCCCTTTTACCCGGGAGGAATTCGTGGAATGAGCAGTTCTTC.

This clonotype has a handful of counts. The CDR3 DNA reads as TGCGCCAGCAGCAATTCGGACAGGGACAAAAACATTCAGTACTTC. Its translation: CASSNSDRDKNIQYF. This chain joins TRBV5-1 and TRBJ2-4; TRBD1 matches at 8 bases. Germline V gene sequence: CDR1 SGHRS, CDR2 YFSETQ. V lost 4 bases, J lost 3 bases, and 6 bases stayed unmatched. The length of the CDR3 is 15 residues.

This clonotype has just a few counts. V gene TRBV6-1 combines with J gene TRBJ1-2, with D possibly being TRBD1 (5 bases). Trimming shortened V by 6 bases and J by 0 bases, and 14 bases separated the two germline ends. Germline V lookup: CDR1 MNHNS, CDR2 SASEGT. The CDR3 runs to 15 residues. The CDR3 is CASRGVFEANYGYTF. In DNA form, the CDR3 reads TGTGCCAGCAGGGGGGTGTTCGAAGCTAACTATGGCTACACCTTC.

The chain employs TRBV28 and TRBJ2-5; 7 nucleotides align to TRBD2. Germline loops: CDR1 MDHEN, CDR2 SYDVKM. This CDR3 contains 15 residues. V lost 3 bases to trimming and J lost 2 bases; unmatched junction nucleotides: 6. The CDR3: CASSLSAGVQETQYF. The DNA of the CDR3 is TGTGCCAGCAGTTTGTCGGCGGGGGTACAAGAGACCCAGTACTTC. Looking up the rest from reference TRBV28 and TRBJ2-5 gives the full variable domain: DVKVTQSSRYLVKRTGEKVFLECVQDMDHENMFWYRQDPGLGLRLIYFSYDVKMKEKGDIPEGYSVSREKKERFSLILESASTNQTSMYLCASSLSAGVQETQYFGPGTRLLVL.

In this sample, this clonotype turned up a few times. The J gene is TRBJ2-7, the V gene TRBV7-2; possibly TRBD1 for D (6 bases). Germline values: CDR1 SGHTA, CDR2 FQGNSA. CDR3 size: 14 residues. V was cut by 5 bases and J by 0 bases, with 11 bases left in between. CDR3 region: CASSRGQRSYEQYF. The CDR3 DNA reads TGTGCCAGCAGCCGCGGACAGCGCTCCTACGAGCAGTACTTC. The full variable domain, in which reference TRBV7-2 and TRBJ2-7 provide the parts outside the CDR3, is GAGVSQSPSNKVTEKGKDVELRCDPISGHTALYWYRQSLGQGLEFLIYFQGNSAPDKSGLPSDRFSAERTGGSVSTLTIQRTQQEDSAVYLCASSRGQRSYEQYFGPGTRLTVT.

The rearrangement joins TRBV4-3 to TRBJ1-1; 8 positions agree with TRBD1. With V trimmed by 2 bases and J by 4 bases, 3 bases remained unmatched. Per the germline V gene, CDR1 is LGHNA and CDR2 is YSLEER. This CDR3 region has 14 residues. The CDR3 protein is CASSQLTGGTEAFF. In DNA form, the CDR3 reads TGCGCCAGCAGCCAACTTACAGGGGGCACTGAAGCTTTCTTT.

This clonotype was seen at least ten times. The chain is built from TRBV11-2 and TRBJ2-1; 7 bases are shared with TRBD1. Trimming took 5 bases from V and 5 from J; bases not matched to a gene: 3. Germline CDR1 reads SGHAT; CDR2 reads FQNNGV. The CDR3 extends over 13 amino acids. The DNA for the CDR3 is TGTGCCAGCAGCCTGGACAGGAACAATGAGCAGTTCTTC. Translated: CASSLDRNNEQFF.

This clonotype was detected only a few times. The chain couples TRBV20-1 to TRBJ2-3, with a possible D match to TRBD2 (5 bases). Germline V gene sequence: CDR1 DFQATT, CDR2 SNEGSKA (reference sequence). V was trimmed by 6 bases and J by 4 bases, leaving 23 bases between them. The CDR3 consists of 16 residues. The CDR3: CSATTERRSLSDTQYF. In DNA form, the CDR3 reads TGCAGTGCCACGACGGAGCGGAGGAGCCTCTCAGATACGCAGTATTTT.

This clonotype was seen at least ten times. The chain uses TRBV20-1 and TRBJ2-5, with D perhaps TRBD2 (6 bases). From germline, CDR1 is DFQATT and CDR2 SNEGSKA (reference sequence). The CDR3 length is 14 residues. V lost 0 bases and J lost 5, with 13 bases in between. CDR3 residues: CSAREAGTSETQYF. As DNA, the CDR3 is TGCAGTGCTAGAGAGGCGGGGACCTCTGAGACCCAGTACTTC.

Comment on this clonotype: An end of the junction differs from the germline gene, which may be a read error. The chain recombines TRBV25-1 with TRBJ2-1; maybe TRBD2 (5 bases). CDR1 is MGHDK and CDR2 is SYGVNS in the germline V gene. The CDR3 length is 15 residues. The CDR3 protein is CVSSERLATLGEQFF. The CDR3 DNA reads as TGTGTCAGCAGTGAACGGCTAGCAACCTTGGGCGAGCAGTTCTTC.